This T cell receptor (beta chain) was obtained from a study of blood T cell repertoires in COVID-19. About the study: Material from acute and convalescent COVID-19 was sourced from the United States, Italy and Spain. T cells, B-cell-depleted T cells, or PBMCs supplied cDNA or gDNA.

Cohort placement rested on clinical history that participants reported themselves. Here immunoSEQ multiplex PCR was the method, and the copy in TCRdb shows in-frame clones only, minus some. This sample has fewer than 200,000 clones, with 86% found just once. The CDR3 covers 14 residues. The germline CDR1 and CDR2 sequences are LNHDA and SQIVND (reference sequence). Trimming removed 2 bases at V and 7 bases at J, with 9 bases between. The chain combines TRBV19 with TRBJ1-6, with TRBD1 as a possible D gene (5 bases). This clonotype was obtained from a woman in her 40s in a cohort exposed to, infected with or recovered from COVID-19 (not recorded which). The sequenced sample consisted of PBMCs or T cells enriched from blood (not recorded which). The CDR3 region has the DNA TGTGCCAGTAGTATAAGCGGGGGGAATTCACCCCTCCACTTT. Amino acids: CASSISGGNSPLHF.